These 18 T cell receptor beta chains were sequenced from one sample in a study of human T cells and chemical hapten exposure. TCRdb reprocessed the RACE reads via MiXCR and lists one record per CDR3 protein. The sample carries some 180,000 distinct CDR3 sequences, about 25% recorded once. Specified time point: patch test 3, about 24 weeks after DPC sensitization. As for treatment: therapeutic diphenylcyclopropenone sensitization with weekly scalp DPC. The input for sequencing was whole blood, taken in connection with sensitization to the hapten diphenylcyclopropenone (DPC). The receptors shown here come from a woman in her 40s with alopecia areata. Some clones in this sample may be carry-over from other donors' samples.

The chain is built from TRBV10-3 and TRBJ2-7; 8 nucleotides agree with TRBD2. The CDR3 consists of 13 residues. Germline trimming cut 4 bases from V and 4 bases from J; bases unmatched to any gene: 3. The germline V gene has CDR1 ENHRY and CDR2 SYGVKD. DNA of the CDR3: TGTGCCATCAGTGGGGGACTAGGGTACGAGCAGTACTTC. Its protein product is CAISGGLGYEQYF.

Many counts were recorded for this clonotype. CDR3 sequence reads: CASSPLGPGELFF. CDR3 nucleotide sequence: TGTGCCAGCAGCCCGTTGGGGCCCGGGGAGCTGTTTTTT. The rearrangement links TRBV7-2 to TRBJ2-2; possible D gene TRBD1, 5 bases. Germline V gene lookup returns CDR1 SGHTA and CDR2 FQGNSA. Between the trimmed V and J ends, which lost 5 bases and 6 bases, there was a span of 10 bases. This CDR3 region has 13 residues.

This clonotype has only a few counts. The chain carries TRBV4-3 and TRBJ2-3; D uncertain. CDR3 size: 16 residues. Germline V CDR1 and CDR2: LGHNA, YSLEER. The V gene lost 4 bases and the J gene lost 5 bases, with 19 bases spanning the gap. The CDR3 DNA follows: TGCGCCAGCAGCCGCCAGTTGGCGACTGGCGGAGATACGCAGTATTTT. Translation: CASSRQLATGGDTQYF.

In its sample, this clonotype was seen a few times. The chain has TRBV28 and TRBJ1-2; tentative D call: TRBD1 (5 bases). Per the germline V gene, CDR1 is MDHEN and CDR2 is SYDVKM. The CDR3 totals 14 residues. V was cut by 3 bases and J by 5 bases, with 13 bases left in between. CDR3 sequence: CASSLGVVEYGYTF. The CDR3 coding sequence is TGTGCCAGCAGTTTGGGGGTCGTCGAGTATGGCTACACCTTC.

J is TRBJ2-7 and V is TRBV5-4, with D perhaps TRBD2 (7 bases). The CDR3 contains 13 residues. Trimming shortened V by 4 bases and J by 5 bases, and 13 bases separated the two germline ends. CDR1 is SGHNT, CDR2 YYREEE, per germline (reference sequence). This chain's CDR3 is CASSMGGGHEQYF. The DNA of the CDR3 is TGTGCCAGCAGCATGGGGGGGGGCCACGAGCAGTACTTC.

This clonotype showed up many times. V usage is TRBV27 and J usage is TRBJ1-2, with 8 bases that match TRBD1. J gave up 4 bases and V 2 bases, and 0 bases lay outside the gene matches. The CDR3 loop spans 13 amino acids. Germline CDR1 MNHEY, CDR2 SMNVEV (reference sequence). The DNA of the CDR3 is TGTGCCAGCAGTTTAGGGACAGGCTATGGCTACACCTTC. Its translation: CASSLGTGYGYTF.

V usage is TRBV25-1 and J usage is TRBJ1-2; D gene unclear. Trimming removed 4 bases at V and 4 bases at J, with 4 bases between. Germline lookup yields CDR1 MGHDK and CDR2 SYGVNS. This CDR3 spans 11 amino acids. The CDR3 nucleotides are TGTGCCAGCAGTGTTGGCTATGGCTACACCTTC. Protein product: CASSVGYGYTF.

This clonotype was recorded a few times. CDR3 bases: TGTGCCAGCAGCCAACAGGGGTCCAATGAGCAGTTCTTC. Protein sequence: CASSQQGSNEQFF. The J gene is TRBJ2-1, the V gene TRBV6-5; TRBD1 aligns across 7 bases. Germline V gene lookup returns CDR1 MNHEY and CDR2 SVGAGI. This CDR3 is 13 amino acids long. V lost 6 bases, J lost 6 bases, and 5 bases stayed unmatched.

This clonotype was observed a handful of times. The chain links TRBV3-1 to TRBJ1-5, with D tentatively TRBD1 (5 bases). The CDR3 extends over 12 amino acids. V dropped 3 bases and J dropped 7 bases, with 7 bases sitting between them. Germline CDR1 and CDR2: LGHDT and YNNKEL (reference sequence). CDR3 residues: CASSQGEQPQHF. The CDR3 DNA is TGTGCCAGCAGCCAGGGGGAGCAGCCCCAGCATTTT.

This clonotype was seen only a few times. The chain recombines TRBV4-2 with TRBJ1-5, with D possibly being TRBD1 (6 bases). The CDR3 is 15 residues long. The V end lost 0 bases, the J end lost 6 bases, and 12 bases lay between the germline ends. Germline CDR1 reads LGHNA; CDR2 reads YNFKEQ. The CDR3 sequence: CASSQDSGATQPQHF. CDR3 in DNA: TGTGCCAGCAGCCAAGATTCAGGGGCGACTCAGCCCCAGCATTTT.

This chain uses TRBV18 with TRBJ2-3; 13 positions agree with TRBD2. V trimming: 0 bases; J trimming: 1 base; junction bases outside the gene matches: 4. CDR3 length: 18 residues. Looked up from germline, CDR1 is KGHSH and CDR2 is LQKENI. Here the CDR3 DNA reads TGTGCCAGCTCACCACCTGGGACTAGCGGGACCGGCACAGATACGCAGTATTTT. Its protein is CASSPPGTSGTGTDTQYF.

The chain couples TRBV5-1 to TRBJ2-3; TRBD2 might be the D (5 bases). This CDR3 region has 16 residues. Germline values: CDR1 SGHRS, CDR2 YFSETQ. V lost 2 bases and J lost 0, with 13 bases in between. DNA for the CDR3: TGCGCCAGCAGCTTTAGTGAGGGAAGTAGCACAGATACGCAGTATTTT. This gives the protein CASSFSEGSSTDTQYF.

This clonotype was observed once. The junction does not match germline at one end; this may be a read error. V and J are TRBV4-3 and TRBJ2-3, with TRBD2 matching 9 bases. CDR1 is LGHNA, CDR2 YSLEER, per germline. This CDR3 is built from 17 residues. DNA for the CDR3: TGTGCCAGCAGCCAAGTTAGTGCTAGCGGGACGGCAGATACGCAGTATTTT. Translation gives CASSQVSASGTADTQYF.

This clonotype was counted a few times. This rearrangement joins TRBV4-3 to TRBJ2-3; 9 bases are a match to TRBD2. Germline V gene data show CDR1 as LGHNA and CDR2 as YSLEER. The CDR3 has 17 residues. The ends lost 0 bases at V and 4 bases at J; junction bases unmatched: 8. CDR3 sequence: CASSQDPIAGVPDTQYF. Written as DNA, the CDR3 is TGCGCCAGCAGCCAAGATCCCATAGCGGGAGTCCCAGATACGCAGTATTTT.

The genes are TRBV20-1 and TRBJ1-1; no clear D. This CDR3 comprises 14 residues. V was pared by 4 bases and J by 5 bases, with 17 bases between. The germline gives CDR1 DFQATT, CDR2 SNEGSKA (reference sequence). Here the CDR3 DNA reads TGCAGTGCTATCAGAGCGGGGTCGTGGACTGAAGCTTTCTTT. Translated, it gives CSAIRAGSWTEAFF.

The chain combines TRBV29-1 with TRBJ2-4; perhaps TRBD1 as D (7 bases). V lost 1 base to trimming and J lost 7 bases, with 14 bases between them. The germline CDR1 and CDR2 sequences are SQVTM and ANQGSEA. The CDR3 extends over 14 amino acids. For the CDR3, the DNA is TGCAGCGTTGAAGGAGGGGGCGCGGGGAACATTCAGTACTTC. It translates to CSVEGGGAGNIQYF.

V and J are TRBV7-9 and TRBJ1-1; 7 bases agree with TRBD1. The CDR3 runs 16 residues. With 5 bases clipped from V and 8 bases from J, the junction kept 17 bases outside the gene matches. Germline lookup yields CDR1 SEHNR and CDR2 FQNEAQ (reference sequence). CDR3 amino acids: CASSPQGTVHTAEAFF. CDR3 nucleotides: TGTGCCAGCAGCCCGCAGGGGACAGTTCACACGGCGGAAGCTTTCTTT.

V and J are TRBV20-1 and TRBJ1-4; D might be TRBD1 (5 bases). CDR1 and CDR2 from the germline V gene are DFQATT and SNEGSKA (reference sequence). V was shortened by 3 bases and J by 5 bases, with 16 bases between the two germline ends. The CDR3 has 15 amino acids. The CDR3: CSARGGHQRNEKLFF. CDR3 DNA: TGCAGTGCTAGGGGGGGTCACCAGAGGAATGAAAAACTGTTTTTT.